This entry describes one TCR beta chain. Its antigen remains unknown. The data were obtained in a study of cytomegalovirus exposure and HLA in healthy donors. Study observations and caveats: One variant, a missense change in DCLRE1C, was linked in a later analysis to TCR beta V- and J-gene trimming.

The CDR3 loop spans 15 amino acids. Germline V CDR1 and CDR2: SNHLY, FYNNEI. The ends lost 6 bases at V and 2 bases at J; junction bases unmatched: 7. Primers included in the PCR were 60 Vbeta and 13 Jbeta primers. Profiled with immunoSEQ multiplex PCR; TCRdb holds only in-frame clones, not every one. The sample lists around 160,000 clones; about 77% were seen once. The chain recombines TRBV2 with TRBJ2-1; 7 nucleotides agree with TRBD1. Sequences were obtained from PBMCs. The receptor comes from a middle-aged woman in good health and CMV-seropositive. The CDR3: CASSEQGQAYNEQFF. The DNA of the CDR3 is TGTGCCAGCAGCGAACAGGGGCAGGCCTACAATGAGCAGTTCTTC.